The T cell receptor (beta chain) under discussion was sequenced for a study of cytomegalovirus exposure and HLA in healthy donors. The PCR had 60 Vbeta and 13 Jbeta primers. Assay: immunoSEQ multiplex PCR; the TCRdb copy retains only in-frame clones and omits some. The sample yields under 170,000 clones, 70% to 80% seen once. Study-level points and caveats: It was reported that TCR beta sequences correctly inferred the HLA-A and HLA-B alleles for most subjects.

A note on this clone: Its cognate antigen is unknown.

V lost 5 bases, J lost 4 bases, and 10 bases stayed unmatched. CDR1 SGHTA and CDR2 FQGNSA come from the germline V gene. CDR3 length equals 17 residues. The chain carries TRBV7-2 and TRBJ2-7; TRBD2 matches at 14 bases. This clonotype originated in a man between 45 and 60 years old in good health and CMV-seropositive. Material: PBMCs. CDR3 sequence: CASSHRLAGGPGYEQYF. CDR3 nucleotide sequence: TGTGCCAGCAGCCACAGACTAGCGGGAGGGCCTGGATACGAGCAGTACTTC. Full variable domain (rest looked up from reference TRBV7-2 and TRBJ2-7): GAGVSQSPSNKVTEKGKDVELRCDPISGHTALYWYRQSLGQGLEFLIYFQGNSAPDKSGLPSDRFSAERTGGSVSTLTIQRTQQEDSAVYLCASSHRLAGGPGYEQYFGPGTRLTVT.